A selection of T cell receptor beta chains follows, all from one sample in a study of blood T cell repertoires in COVID-19. Method: immunoSEQ multiplex PCR; TCRdb's copy keeps in-frame clones and lacks some. The sample has about 440,000 clones, around 88% seen once. Sequenced: peripheral blood. Every receptor here comes from a woman aged 45-59 years with COVID-19, enrolled during active disease. The CDR3 runs from the conserved cysteine through the conserved F or W. Fields, in order: J gene, V gene, CDR3 protein.

>TRBJ1-4|TRBV6-5
CASSPGGGVNEKLFF
>TRBJ1-2|TRBV4-1
CASSQAITGQGAGGYTF
>TRBJ1-4|TRBV2
CASSTGFSNEKLFF
>TRBJ1-1|TRBV19
CASIDTEAFF
>TRBJ1-1|TRBV2
CASRRGIGEAFF
>TRBJ2-3|TRBV4-2
CASSQDRRGTSGGTDTQYF
>TRBJ1-6|TRBV30
CAWSPRGQSPLHF
>TRBJ1-2|TRBV15
CATSRGTEYGYTF
>TRBJ1-2|TRBV3-1/TRBV3-2
CASSQAQGIYGYTF
>TRBJ1-5|TRBV6-5
CASSYQGKGQPQHF
>TRBJ1-1|TRBV2
CASSQEETTVDTEAFF
>TRBJ2-7|TRBV5-1
CASSYRDRGNEQYF
>TRBJ2-7|TRBV4-1
CASSQADSLGGPPYEQYF
>TRBJ2-3|TRBV4-2
CASSQESRGTDTQYF